The present T cell receptor (beta chain) was sequenced within a study of blood T cell repertoires in COVID-19. Background on the study: Sites in the United States, Italy and Spain provided acute and convalescent COVID-19 samples. T cells, B-cell-depleted T cells, or PBMCs supplied cDNA or gDNA.

In the authors' methods: Reference gene primer amplification gave nucleated cell count estimates. TCRdb's table, derived via immunoSEQ multiplex PCR, lists solely in-frame clones and lacks some. V and J calls plus clone size are reproduced from that table; the DNA served to infer D and trimming. This sample has roughly 170,000 clones, with around 87% found just once. The sequence came from a man in his forties with active or convalescent COVID-19. Source material: peripheral blood.

The CDR3 reads CASSRLAGVSSYNEQFF. In DNA, the CDR3 is TGTGCCAGCAGCAGACTAGCGGGGGTGAGCTCCTACAATGAGCAGTTCTTC. The chain combines TRBV7-2 with TRBJ2-1; TRBD2 matches 12 bases. The junction had 5 bases not matched to a gene; V was cut back by 5 bases and J by 0 bases. This CDR3 is 17 amino acids long. Germline assignment: CDR1 SGHTA and CDR2 FQGNSA. The variable domain in full, with the rest retrieved from reference TRBV7-2 and TRBJ2-1, is GAGVSQSPSNKVTEKGKDVELRCDPISGHTALYWYRQSLGQGLEFLIYFQGNSAPDKSGLPSDRFSAERTGGSVSTLTIQRTQQEDSAVYLCASSRLAGVSSYNEQFFGPGTRLTVL.